This is a list of T cell receptor beta chains from one sample in a study of T cells in Graves' hyperthyroidism and ophthalmopathy. TCRdb re-derived calls from the multiplex PCR reads in MiXCR, one entry per CDR3 protein. The sample shows about 400,000 distinct CDR3 sequences, around 15% of them seen only once. Material: blood. These receptors came from a woman aged 55-70 years with Graves' ophthalmopathy. Each CDR3 is given with its conserved first and last residue. D genes are given only for firm matches. Expanded clones get a size class; other rows say once, few or many, or leave the size out.

clone_size,v_call,d_call,j_call,cdr3_nt,cdr3_aa
NA,TRBV6-1,NA,TRBJ1-1,TGTGCCAGCACCTTACTAGGGGGGCTAACAAATGAAGCTTTCTTT,CASTLLGGLTNEAFF
NA,TRBV5-1,NA,TRBJ2-7,TGCGCCAGCAGCAGTGGGGACCTCCTATCCGAGCAGTACTTC,CASSSGDLLSEQYF
few,TRBV6-2/TRBV6-3,TRBD2,TRBJ2-3,TGTGCCAGCAGTTACTCGACTAGCGGGCTTGCGGATACGCAGTATTTT,CASSYSTSGLADTQYF
few,TRBV7-3,TRBD2,TRBJ2-1,TGTGCCAGCAGCCCTAGCGGGAACACCTACAATGAGCAGTTCTTC,CASSPSGNTYNEQFF
many,TRBV5-1,TRBD1,TRBJ2-5,TGCGCCAGCAGCCTAACAACGGGACAGGGGCAAGAGACCCAGTACTTC,CASSLTTGQGQETQYF
many,TRBV11-2,NA,TRBJ1-6,TGTGCCAGCAGCTTAGATCTTGGCAGGGTGAATTCACCCCTCCACTTT,CASSLDLGRVNSPLHF
few,TRBV5-1,NA,TRBJ2-1,TGCGCCAGCAGCTTGGAGGCTAGGCGGTTCTTC,CASSLEARRFF
NA,TRBV5-5,TRBD2,TRBJ2-7,TGTGCCAGCCGGCAGTCTAGCGGGACCTACTCCTACGAGCAGTACTTC,CASRQSSGTYSYEQYF
many,TRBV7-9,TRBD2,TRBJ2-3,TGTGCCAGCAGCGGACTAGCGGGAGGGGGGAGCACAGATACGCAGTATTTT,CASSGLAGGGSTDTQYF
many,TRBV7-9,NA,TRBJ2-1,TGTGCCAGCAGCTTAGGCCAGCTGTGGCAGGGGCGTCGTAATGAGCAGTTCTTC,CASSLGQLWQGRRNEQFF
many,TRBV30,TRBD1,TRBJ1-2,TGTGCCTGGGATCCCGGGACAGTCTATGGCTACACCTTC,CAWDPGTVYGYTF
NA,TRBV29-1,TRBD2,TRBJ2-5,TGCAGCGTTGGGGCGGGACTAGGCGACCGAAGATACCAAGAGACCCAGTACTTC,CSVGAGLGDRRYQETQYF
many,TRBV5-6,NA,TRBJ1-3,TGTGCCAGCAGCTTCGCATCCCCTGGAAACACCATATATTTT,CASSFASPGNTIYF
many,TRBV19,NA,TRBJ2-2,TGTGCCAGCAAAAACCAGGCCGGGGAGCTGTTTTTT,CASKNQAGELFF
many,TRBV27,TRBD2,TRBJ2-1,TGTGCCAGCAGCCCTAGCGGGAGGGCCGATCTCACCCCCTCCTACAATGAGCAGTTCTTC,CASSPSGRADLTPSYNEQFF
few,TRBV5-1,NA,TRBJ2-1,TGCGCCAGCAGCTTGTTGGGGGGAGCGATCAATGAGCAGTTCTTC,CASSLLGGAINEQFF
many,TRBV20-1,TRBD1,TRBJ2-7,TGCAGTGCCCTGGACAGGGTGAACGAGCAGTACTTC,CSALDRVNEQYF
many,TRBV11-2,NA,TRBJ2-7,TGTGCCAGCAGACCCCCGGGACGACTGTCCTCCGAGCAGTACTTC,CASRPPGRLSSEQYF
few,TRBV12-3/TRBV12-4,NA,TRBJ2-1,TGTGCCAGTAGGGCGGGAAGCAATGAGCAGTTCTTC,CASRAGSNEQFF
NA,TRBV11-2,NA,TRBJ1-2,TGTGCCAGCAGCCCCCGGGATAATGGCTACACCTTC,CASSPRDNGYTF
many,TRBV20-1,NA,TRBJ2-7,TGCAGTGCTAAAGGTCCCCGGCAGTCCTACGAGCAGTACTTC,CSAKGPRQSYEQYF
NA,TRBV27,TRBD2,TRBJ2-1,TGTGCCAGCAGTTTGGGGGGGAGCGGGCTTTCCTACAATGAGCAGTTCTTC,CASSLGGSGLSYNEQFF
many,TRBV3-1,NA,TRBJ1-6,TGTGCCAGCACCCTGGGGCATTCACCCCTCCACTTT,CASTLGHSPLHF
few,TRBV12-3/TRBV12-4,NA,TRBJ2-4,TGTGCCAGCAGTACCCATGACAGCCCCGGGGACATTCAGTACTTC,CASSTHDSPGDIQYF
once,TRBV6-1,TRBD2,TRBJ2-3,TGTGCCAGCAGCAGGACTAGTTCAGATACGCAGTATTTT,CASSRTSSDTQYF
NA,TRBV27,NA,TRBJ1-5,TGTGCCAGCAGCCGCAGGGACCGGCCCAATCAGCCCCAGCATTTT,CASSRRDRPNQPQHF
many,TRBV7-9,TRBD2,TRBJ2-5,TGTGCCAGCAGCCGGGCCGGGACTATGGGGCAAGAGACCCAGTACTTC,CASSRAGTMGQETQYF
many,TRBV18,TRBD2,TRBJ2-3,TGTGCCAGCTCACCAAGGAGCGGGAGCGGAGATACGCAGTATTTT,CASSPRSGSGDTQYF
many,TRBV7-8,TRBD2,TRBJ2-1,TGTGCCAGCAGCTTATGGTCTAGCGGGAGAACGGGCAATGAGCAGTTCTTC,CASSLWSSGRTGNEQFF
many,TRBV20-1,TRBD1,TRBJ2-7,TGCAGTGCTCATGTCCCGGGACAGGGTATGGGGTACGAGCAGTACTTC,CSAHVPGQGMGYEQYF
many,TRBV10-1,NA,TRBJ2-1,TGCGCCAGCAGTGACGGTTCGGCAGAAGACAATGAGCAGTTCTTC,CASSDGSAEDNEQFF